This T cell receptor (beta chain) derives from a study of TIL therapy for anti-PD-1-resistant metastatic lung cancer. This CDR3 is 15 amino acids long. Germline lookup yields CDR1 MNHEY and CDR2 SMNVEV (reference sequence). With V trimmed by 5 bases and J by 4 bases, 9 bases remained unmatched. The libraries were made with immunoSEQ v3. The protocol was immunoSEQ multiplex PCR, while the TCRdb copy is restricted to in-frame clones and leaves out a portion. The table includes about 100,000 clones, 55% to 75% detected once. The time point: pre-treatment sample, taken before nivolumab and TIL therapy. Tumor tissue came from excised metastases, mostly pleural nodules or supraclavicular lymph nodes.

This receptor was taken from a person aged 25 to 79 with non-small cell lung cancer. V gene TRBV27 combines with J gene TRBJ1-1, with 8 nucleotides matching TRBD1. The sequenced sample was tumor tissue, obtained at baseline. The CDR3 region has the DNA TGTGCCAGCAGTCAGCAGGGGGCGTGGGTCACTGAAGCTTTCTTT. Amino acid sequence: CASSQQGAWVTEAFF.